This TCR beta chain originates from a study of blood T cells in healthy people across ages. Whole-study results and caveats: TCR beta diversity, measured per million T cells, fell in a roughly linear way with age.

V lost 10 bases and J lost 6; bases outside the gene matches: 8. Germline values: CDR1 SNHLY, CDR2 FYNNEI. The length of the CDR3 is 14 residues. Notes on this clonotype: Its antigen is unknown.

Alongside a J-beta primer mix, a sample-barcoded 5' primer served in a second PCR lasting roughly 6 to 11 cycles. Unique molecular identifiers of 12 random nucleotides labeled each cDNA. TCRdb re-called the 5' RACE reads with MiXCR, one entry per CDR3 protein. The sample comprises fewer than 900,000 distinct CDR3 sequences, roughly two fifths of which are singletons, and 20% rests with the top ten. The sample comprised blood. J is TRBJ2-1 and V is TRBV2; the match to TRBD2 covers 11 bases. The receptor was derived from a woman aged 60-75 years in good health. CDR3 residues: CANRSGLAVNEQFF. As DNA, the CDR3 is TGTGCCAACAGGTCGGGACTAGCGGTCAATGAGCAGTTCTTC.